The source of this TCR beta chain is a study of blood T cell repertoires in COVID-19. Across the study: Sources were T cells, B-cell-depleted T cells, or PBMCs; the material itself was cDNA or gDNA.

The protocol was immunoSEQ multiplex PCR, while the TCRdb copy is restricted to in-frame clones and leaves out a portion. In the table there are over 50,000 clones, approximately 82% of which are singletons. This clone was observed once. CDR3 size: 18 residues. CDR1 and CDR2 from the germline V gene are LGHNA and YSLEER. Unmatched junction bases numbered 11, after V lost 0 bases and J lost 1 base. This receptor was obtained from a human donor in a cohort sampled during active COVID-19. The sample taken for sequencing was peripheral blood. The chain is built from TRBV4-3 and TRBJ1-1; 7 bases line up with TRBD1. This chain's CDR3 is CASSQDIGGYWRNTEAFF. The CDR3 region has the DNA TGCGCCAGCAGCCAAGATATAGGGGGCTATTGGCGGAACACTGAAGCTTTCTTT.